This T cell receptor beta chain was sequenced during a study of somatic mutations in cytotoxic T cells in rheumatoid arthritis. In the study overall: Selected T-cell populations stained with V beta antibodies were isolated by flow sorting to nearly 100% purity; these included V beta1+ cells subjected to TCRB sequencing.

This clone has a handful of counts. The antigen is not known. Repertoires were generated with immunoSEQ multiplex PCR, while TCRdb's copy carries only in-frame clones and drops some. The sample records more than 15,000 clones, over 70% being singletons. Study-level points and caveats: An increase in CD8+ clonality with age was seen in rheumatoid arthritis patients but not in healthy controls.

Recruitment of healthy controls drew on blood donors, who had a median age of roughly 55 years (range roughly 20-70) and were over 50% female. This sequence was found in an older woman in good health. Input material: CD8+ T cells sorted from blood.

The CDR3 DNA sequence: TGTGCCAGCAGCTTAGTGGTTAGCGGATCCTACGAGCAGTACTTC. Its translation: CASSLVVSGSYEQYF. The rearrangement uses TRBV7-9 and TRBJ2-7; D possibly corresponds to TRBD2 (6 bases). CDR3 length equals 15 residues. Germline V gene lookup returns CDR1 SEHNR and CDR2 FQNEAQ (reference sequence). V lost 1 base, J lost 1 base, and 11 bases lay in between. The variable domain in full, with the rest retrieved from reference TRBV7-9 and TRBJ2-7, is DTGVSQNPRHKITKRGQNVTFRCDPISEHNRLYWYRQTLGQGPEFLTYFQNEAQLEKSRLLSDRFSAERPKGSFSTLEIQRTEQGDSAMYLCASSLVVSGSYEQYFGPGTRLTVT.